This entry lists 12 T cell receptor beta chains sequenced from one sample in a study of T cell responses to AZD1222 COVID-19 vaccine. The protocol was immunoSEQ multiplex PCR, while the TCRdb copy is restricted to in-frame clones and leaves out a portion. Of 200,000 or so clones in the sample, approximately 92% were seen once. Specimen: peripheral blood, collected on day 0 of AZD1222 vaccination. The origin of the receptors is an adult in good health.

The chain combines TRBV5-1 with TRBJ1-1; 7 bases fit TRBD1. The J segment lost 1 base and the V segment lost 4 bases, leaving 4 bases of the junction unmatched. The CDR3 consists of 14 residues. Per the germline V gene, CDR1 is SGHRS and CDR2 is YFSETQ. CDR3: CASSTGTENTEAFF. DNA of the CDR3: TGCGCCAGCAGCACCGGGACAGAGAACACTGAAGCTTTCTTT.

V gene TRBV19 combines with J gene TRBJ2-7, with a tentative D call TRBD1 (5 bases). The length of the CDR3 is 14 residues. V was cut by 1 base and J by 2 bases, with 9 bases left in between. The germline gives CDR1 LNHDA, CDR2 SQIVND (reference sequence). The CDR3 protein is CASSIGTNPYEQYF. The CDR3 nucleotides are TGTGCCAGTAGTATAGGGACAAACCCCTACGAGCAGTACTTC.

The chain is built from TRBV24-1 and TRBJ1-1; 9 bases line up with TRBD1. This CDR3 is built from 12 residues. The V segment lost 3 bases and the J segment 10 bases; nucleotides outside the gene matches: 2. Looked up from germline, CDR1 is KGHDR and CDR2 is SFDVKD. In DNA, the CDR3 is TGTGCCACCAGTGATGACAGGGGGTTAGCTTTCTTT. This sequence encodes CATSDDRGLAFF.

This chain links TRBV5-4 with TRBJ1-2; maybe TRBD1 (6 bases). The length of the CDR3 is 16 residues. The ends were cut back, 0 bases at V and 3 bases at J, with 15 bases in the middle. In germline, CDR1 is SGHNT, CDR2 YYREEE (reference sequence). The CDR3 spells CASSLANTGYDYGYTF. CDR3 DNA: TGTGCCAGCAGCTTGGCTAATACAGGGTATGACTATGGCTACACCTTC. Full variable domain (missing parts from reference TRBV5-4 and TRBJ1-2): ETGVTQSPTHLIKTRGQQVTLRCSSQSGHNTVSWYQQALGQGPQFIFQYYREEENGRGNFPPRFSGLQFPNYSSELNVNALELDDSALYLCASSLANTGYDYGYTFGSGTRLTVV.

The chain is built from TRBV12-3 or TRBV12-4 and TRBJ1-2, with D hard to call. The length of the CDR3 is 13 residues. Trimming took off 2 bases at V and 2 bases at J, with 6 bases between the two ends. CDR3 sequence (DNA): TGTGCCAGCAGTTTAAGCAGCAACTATGGCTACACCTTC. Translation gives CASSLSSNYGYTF.

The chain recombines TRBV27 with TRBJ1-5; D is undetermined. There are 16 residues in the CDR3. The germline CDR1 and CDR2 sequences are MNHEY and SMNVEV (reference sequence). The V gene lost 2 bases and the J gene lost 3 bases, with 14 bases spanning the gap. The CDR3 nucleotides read TGTGCCAGCAGTTTAGAGGCCGGGAGATCCAATCAGCCCCAGCATTTT. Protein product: CASSLEAGRSNQPQHF.

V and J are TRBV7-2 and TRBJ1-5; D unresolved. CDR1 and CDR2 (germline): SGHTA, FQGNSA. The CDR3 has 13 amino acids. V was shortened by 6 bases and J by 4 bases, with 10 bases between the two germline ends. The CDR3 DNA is TGTGCCAGCAGTGAGGAGGTTAATCAGCCCCAGCATTTT. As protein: CASSEEVNQPQHF.

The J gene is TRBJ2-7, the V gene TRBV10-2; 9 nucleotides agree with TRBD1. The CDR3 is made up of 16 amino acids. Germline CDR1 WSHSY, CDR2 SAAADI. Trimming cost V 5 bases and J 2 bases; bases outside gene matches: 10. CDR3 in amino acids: CASSTTGGERTYEQYF. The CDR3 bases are TGCGCCAGCAGTACCACAGGGGGCGAGAGAACCTACGAGCAGTACTTC.

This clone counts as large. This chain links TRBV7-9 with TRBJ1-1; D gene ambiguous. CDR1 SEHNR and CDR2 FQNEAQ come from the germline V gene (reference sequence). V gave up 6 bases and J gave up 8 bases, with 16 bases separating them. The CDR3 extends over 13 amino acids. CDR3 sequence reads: CASREDLLREAFF. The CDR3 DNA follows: TGTGCCAGCAGAGAGGACCTTCTCAGGGAAGCTTTCTTT.

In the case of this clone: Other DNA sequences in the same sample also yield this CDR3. The CDR3 region has the DNA TGTGCCAGCAGCTGGGGCGGGAACACTGAAGCTTTCTTT. Protein: CASSWGGNTEAFF. The V and J genes are TRBV5-4 and TRBJ1-1; a possible D gene is TRBD1 (5 bases). Germline CDR1 and CDR2: SGHNT and YYREEE (reference sequence). This CDR3 spans 13 amino acids. V lost 3 bases and J 1 base, leaving 7 bases between the germline ends.

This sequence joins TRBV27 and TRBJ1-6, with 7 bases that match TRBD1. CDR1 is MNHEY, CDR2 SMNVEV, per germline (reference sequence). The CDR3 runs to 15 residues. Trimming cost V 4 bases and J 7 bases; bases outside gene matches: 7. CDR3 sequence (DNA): TGTGCCAGCAGTTCCAGGGACAGAGGGAATTCACCCCTCCACTTT. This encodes CASSSRDRGNSPLHF.

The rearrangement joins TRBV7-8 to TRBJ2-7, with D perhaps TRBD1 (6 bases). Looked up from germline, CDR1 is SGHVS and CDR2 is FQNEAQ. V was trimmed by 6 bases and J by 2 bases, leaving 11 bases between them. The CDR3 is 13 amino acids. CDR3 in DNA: TGTGCCAGCAGTCCGGACAGTACCTACGAGCAGTACGTC. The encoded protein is CASSPDSTYEQYV.